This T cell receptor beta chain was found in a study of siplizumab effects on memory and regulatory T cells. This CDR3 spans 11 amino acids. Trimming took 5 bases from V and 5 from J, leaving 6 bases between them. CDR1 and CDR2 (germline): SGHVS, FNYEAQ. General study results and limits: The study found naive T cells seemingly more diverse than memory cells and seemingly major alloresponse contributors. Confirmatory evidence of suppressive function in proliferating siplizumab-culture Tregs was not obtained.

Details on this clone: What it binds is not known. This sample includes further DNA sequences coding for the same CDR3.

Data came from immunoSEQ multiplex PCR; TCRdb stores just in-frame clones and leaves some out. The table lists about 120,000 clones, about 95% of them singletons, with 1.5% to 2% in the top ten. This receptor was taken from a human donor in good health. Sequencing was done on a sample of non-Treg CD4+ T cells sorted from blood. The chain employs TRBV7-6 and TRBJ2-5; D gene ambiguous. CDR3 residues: CASSPGETQYF. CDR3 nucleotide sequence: TGTGCCAGCAGCCCCGGTGAGACCCAGTACTTC.